Shown below are 19 T cell receptor beta chains from a single sample sequenced in a study of blood T cells in healthy people across ages. A second about 7 to 12 cycle PCR used barcoded and J-beta primers. TCRdb re-called the 5' RACE reads with MiXCR, one entry per CDR3 protein. This repertoire shows under 1,100,000 distinct CDR3 sequences, around 25% found once; its top ten account for about 0.69%. The same specimen was also included in a second study, on T cells of mothers and their children.

The sequenced sample consisted of blood. Receptor source: a girl aged 2 to 9 in good health.

A remark on this clonotype: One junction end does not reproduce the germline sequence, and a read error may be involved. The chain carries TRBV11-2 and TRBJ2-5; either TRBD1 or TRBD2 may supply D (6 bases each). This CDR3 has 13 amino acids. Germline lookup yields CDR1 SGHAT and CDR2 FQNNGV. CDR3 bases: TGTGCCAGCAGCTTAGATCTCGGGGGCTGGAGGCTCTTC. Residues: CASSLDLGGWRLF.

V usage is TRBV4-1 and J usage is TRBJ2-1; 8 bases match TRBD2. Germline CDR1 reads MGHRA; CDR2 reads YSYEKL. Trimming cost V 4 bases and J 8 bases; bases outside gene matches: 10. The CDR3 has 15 residues. CDR3 bases: TGCGCCAGCAGCCGCTGGGACCCCGGGAGGGATGAGCAGTTCTTC. It codes for CASSRWDPGRDEQFF.

This clonotype has more than one count but fewer than ten. The chain employs TRBV24-1 and TRBJ2-5; TRBD2 might be the D (5 bases). The J call could be wrong; TRBJ2-7 is a better fit for the DNA end. Germline-derived CDR1 and CDR2 are KGHDR and SFDVKD. This CDR3 spans 14 amino acids. The CDR3 DNA follows: TGTGCCACCAGTGATTCCAGGACTTCCTACGAGCAGTACTTC. Translated, it gives CATSDSRTSYEQYF.

There are a few counts of this clonotype. V gene TRBV4-1 combines with J gene TRBJ2-1, with a weak D call TRBD2 (5 bases). Germline lookup yields CDR1 MGHRA and CDR2 YSYEKL. The CDR3 is 13 amino acids. V dropped 4 bases and J dropped 6 bases, with 10 bases sitting between them. DNA for the CDR3: TGCGCCAGCAGCCCGCGGACTTTCAATGAGCAGTTCTTC. It yields the protein CASSPRTFNEQFF.

This chain joins TRBV29-1 and TRBJ2-3; 8 nucleotides align to TRBD1. The CDR3 spans 14 residues. CDR1 and CDR2 (germline): SQVTM, ANQGSEA. The V gene end was trimmed by 8 bases and the J gene end by 3 bases; junction bases not matched to a gene: 10. The CDR3 loop reads CSYWTGQATDTQYF. The CDR3 DNA follows: TGCAGCTATTGGACAGGGCAAGCTACAGATACGCAGTATTTT.

There are a few counts of this clonotype. This chain joins TRBV6-6 and TRBJ1-6; D unclear. The germline V and J ends were trimmed by 8 bases and 0 bases, with 11 bases remaining between them. The CDR3 is 15 amino acids. The germline gives CDR1 MNHNY, CDR2 SVGAGI (reference sequence). This chain's CDR3 is CASGRSGSYNSPLHF. CDR3 bases: TGTGCCAGCGGGAGGAGCGGCTCCTATAATTCACCCCTCCACTTT.

The chain has TRBV2 and TRBJ1-1, with TRBD1 matching 8 bases. The CDR3 has 15 amino acids. In germline, CDR1 is SNHLY, CDR2 FYNNEI. The J segment lost 0 bases and the V segment lost 10 bases, leaving 10 bases of the junction unmatched. CDR3 DNA: TGTGCCACCAAAACAGGGGGGAACCTGAACACTGAAGCTTTCTTT. Its translation: CATKTGGNLNTEAFF.

This clonotype has just a few counts. This sequence joins TRBV5-6 and TRBJ1-5; tentatively, D is TRBD1 (5 bases). Trimming removed 4 bases from V and 2 bases from J, with 10 bases in between. Germline assignment: CDR1 SGHDT and CDR2 YYEEEE. The CDR3 sequence is 14 residues long. CDR3 residues: CASSGDGGNQPQHF. Written as DNA, the CDR3 is TGTGCCAGCAGCGGGGACGGGGGCAATCAGCCCCAGCATTTT.

CDR3 DNA: TGTGCCAGCAGCCAAGTTGTCGGAACCGATCCCCCTCGGACGGACGAGAACAATGAGCAGTTCTTC. Translation: CASSQVVGTDPPRTDENNEQFF. The chain carries TRBV3-1 and TRBJ2-1, with no clear D. Per the germline V gene, CDR1 is LGHDT and CDR2 is YNNKEL (reference sequence). V was clipped by 1 base and J by 5 bases, with 33 bases between them. The CDR3 has 22 amino acids.

This clonotype was detected ten times or more. This chain connects TRBV4-1 to TRBJ2-1, with D possibly matching TRBD1 (7 bases). The J call may be faulty, since TRBJ2-7 better matches the DNA end. CDR1 is MGHRA and CDR2 is YSYEKL in the germline V gene. CDR3 length: 13 residues. The CDR3 nucleotides are TGCGCCAGCAGCCAGGAGGGGGCCGTCGAGCAGTACTTC. It encodes CASSQEGAVEQYF.

This clonotype was seen a handful of times. The chain combines TRBV29-1 with TRBJ2-2; TRBD2 might be the D (5 bases). Deletions cut 7 bases from V and 7 bases from J, with 10 bases between. Per the germline V gene, CDR1 is SQVTM and CDR2 is ANQGSEA. This CDR3 is built from 11 residues. The CDR3 DNA sequence: TGCAGCGGAGGGATTATCGGGGAGCTGTTTTTT. It yields the protein CSGGIIGELFF.

Concerning this clonotype itself: This likely comes from a read error, as the CDR3 has no conserved phenylalanine or tryptophan at its end. The chain is built from TRBV2 and TRBJ2-3, with a tentative D call TRBD2 (5 bases). The CDR3 runs 16 residues. The V and J ends lost 4 bases and 7 bases respectively, with 21 bases between them. Germline V lookup: CDR1 SNHLY, CDR2 FYNNEI. The CDR3 bases are TGTGCCAGCAGTGCTCCAGCGGAAAGCTCACAGAATACGCAGTATCTT. Encoded protein: CASSAPAESSQNTQYL.

The chain links TRBV12-3 or TRBV12-4 to TRBJ2-7; possibly TRBD1 or TRBD2 for D (5 bases each). Deletions cut 3 bases from V and 2 bases from J, with 17 bases between. This CDR3 contains 16 residues. The CDR3 nucleotides are TGTGCCAGCAGTTTGGGGGTGGGGTACCTAACCTACGAGCAGTACTTC. Amino acids: CASSLGVGYLTYEQYF.

In its sample, this clonotype was seen a few times. Mismatch with germline at one junction end may stem from a read error. J is TRBJ2-1 and V is TRBV7-2, with D perhaps matching TRBD2 (5 bases). Gene TRBJ2-7 matches the end of the DNA better, so the J call may be wrong. The germline CDR1 and CDR2 sequences are SGHTA and FQGNSA. The CDR3 loop spans 15 amino acids. This CDR3 is CASSLVAGESYEQYF. CDR3 nucleotides: TGTGCCAGTAGCTTAGTGGCCGGGGAGAGTTACGAGCAGTACTTC.

The chain is built from TRBV12-3 or TRBV12-4 and TRBJ1-4, with TRBD1 matching over 10 bases. This CDR3 region has 16 residues. The V segment lost 3 bases and the J segment 8 bases; nucleotides outside the gene matches: 9. The CDR3 is CASSFTLDRGREKLFF. As DNA, the CDR3 is TGTGCCAGCAGTTTCACTCTAGACAGGGGGCGCGAAAAACTGTTTTTT.

This clonotype was found a few times. The chain couples TRBV4-1 to TRBJ1-2; TRBD1 is a possible D gene (5 bases). V lost 1 base, J lost 3 bases, and 12 bases lay in between. Per the germline V gene, CDR1 is MGHRA and CDR2 is YSYEKL. The CDR3 is 15 amino acids. For the CDR3, the DNA is TGCGCCAGCAGCCAAGGATTTCAGGGCGACTATGGCTACACCTTC. Translation gives CASSQGFQGDYGYTF.

V and J are TRBV12-3 or TRBV12-4 and TRBJ1-1; no reliable D call. The CDR3 spans 13 residues. Trimming stripped 5 bases from V and 7 bases from J, with 14 bases between. This CDR3 is CASSKEAAYEAFF. The DNA for the CDR3 is TGTGCCAGCAGTAAGGAGGCAGCTTATGAAGCTTTCTTT.

In this sample, this clonotype turned up a few times. At one end, the junction sequence differs from germline, possibly due to a read error. The rearrangement links TRBV4-1 to TRBJ1-4; weak D call: TRBD1 (6 bases). This CDR3 spans 13 amino acids. Germline V gene lookup returns CDR1 MGHRA and CDR2 YSYEKL. CDR3 loop: CASSQEVSGDTIF. The CDR3 bases are TGCGCCAGCAGCCAAGAGGTGTCCGGGGACACAATTTTT.

This clonotype was counted between two and nine times. The chain carries TRBV14 and TRBJ2-1; D not resolved. The V end lost 6 bases, the J end lost 4 bases, and 13 bases lay between the germline ends. In germline, CDR1 is SGHDN, CDR2 FVKESK. The CDR3 extends over 14 amino acids. Here the CDR3 reads CASRPQTSYNEQFF. Here the CDR3 DNA reads TGTGCCAGCAGACCGCAGACTTCTTACAATGAGCAGTTCTTC.